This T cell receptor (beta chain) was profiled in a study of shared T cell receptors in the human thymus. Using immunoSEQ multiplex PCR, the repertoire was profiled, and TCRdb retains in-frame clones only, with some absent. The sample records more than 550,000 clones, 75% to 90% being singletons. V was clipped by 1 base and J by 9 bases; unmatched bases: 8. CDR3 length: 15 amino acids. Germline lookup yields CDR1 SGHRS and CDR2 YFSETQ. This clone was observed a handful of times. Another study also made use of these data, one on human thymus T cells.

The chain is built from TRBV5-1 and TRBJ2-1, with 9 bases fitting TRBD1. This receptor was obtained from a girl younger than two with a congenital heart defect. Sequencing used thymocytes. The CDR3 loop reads CASSLHRDRASEQFF. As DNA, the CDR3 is TGCGCCAGCAGCTTGCACCGGGACAGGGCGAGTGAGCAGTTCTTC.